This T cell receptor (beta chain) was retrieved from a study of blood T cell repertoires in COVID-19. Study-level background: Italy, Spain and the United States were the sources of the convalescent and acute COVID-19 samples. T cells, B-cell-depleted T cells, or PBMCs supplied cDNA or gDNA.

The V gene's germline CDR1 is LNHDA and CDR2 SQIVND (reference sequence). The CDR3 consists of 15 residues. V lost 4 bases, J lost 6 bases, and 16 bases lay in between. Per the original methods: Estimation of nucleated cell counts relied on the amplification of reference gene primers. Method: immunoSEQ multiplex PCR; TCRdb's copy keeps in-frame clones and lacks some. The V and J calls and clone size come from that table; D and trimming were worked out from the DNA. Counted here are about 55,000 clones, 80% to 95% occurring once; the ten biggest clones make up under 7.5%. The genes are TRBV19 and TRBJ2-4; perhaps TRBD2 as D (6 bases). Sequencing was done on a sample of peripheral blood. This clonotype originated in a man aged 50-59 years with active COVID-19. CDR3 amino acids: CASSRDGGNINIQYF. The CDR3 DNA follows: TGTGCCAGTAGTAGAGACGGCGGGAACATAAACATTCAGTACTTC.